The present T cell receptor (beta chain) was sequenced within a study of OX40 agonist ivuxolimab in advanced cancers. Turning to the study itself: An anti-OX40 (CD134) antibody with agonistic activity, ivuxolimab, was administered to patients. Head and neck, renal cell, melanoma or hepatocellular carcinoma were the cancers that dose-escalation patients had. Two cutaneous melanoma patients and one hepatocellular carcinoma patient, three in all, had partial responses.

Study-wide findings and caveats: Several nonresponders also turned out to have low normalized T-cell clonal expansion.

Notes on this clone: Its antigen remains unidentified.

Method: immunoSEQ multiplex PCR; TCRdb's copy keeps in-frame clones and lacks some. The data contain tens of thousands of clones, more than 75% of them singletons. The CDR3 has 17 residues. The V and J ends lost 3 bases and 1 base, in that order; junction bases with no gene match: 10. Germline CDR1 and CDR2: KGHSH and LQKENI. The sequence derives from an adult with an advanced solid tumor such as melanoma, head and neck, liver or kidney cancer. The material sequenced was CD4+ or CD8+ T cells sorted from blood, taken in a trial of the OX40 agonist ivuxolimab. The chain uses TRBV18 and TRBJ2-3; 7 positions agree with TRBD1. CDR3 sequence reads: CASSPLSDRARTDTQYF. Written as DNA, the CDR3 is TGTGCCAGCTCACCCCTGTCCGACAGGGCCCGCACAGATACGCAGTATTTT.